The 21 T cell receptor beta chains reported below all come from one sample, sequenced in a study of PD-1 blockade in classical Hodgkin lymphoma. Brentuximab vedotin exposure varied among the patients, all of whom had relapsed after autologous stem cell transplantation. Profiled with immunoSEQ multiplex PCR; TCRdb holds only in-frame clones, not every one. This repertoire shows about 13,000 clones, about 94% found once; its top ten account for 20%. The sequences come from peripheral blood mononuclear cells (PBMCs), collected at baseline. All receptors come from a human donor with classical Hodgkin lymphoma.

V and J are TRBV7-9 and TRBJ1-2, with D possibly being TRBD1 (5 bases). The CDR3 has 14 amino acids. Germline assignment: CDR1 SEHNR and CDR2 FQNEAQ (reference sequence). The V gene lost 2 bases and the J gene lost 0 bases, with 7 bases spanning the gap. The CDR3: CASSLRGTNYGYTF. The CDR3, as DNA: TGTGCCAGCAGCTTAAGGGGTACTAACTATGGCTACACCTTC.

The chain couples TRBV10-3 to TRBJ1-1; tentatively, D is TRBD1 (5 bases). This CDR3 contains 14 residues. V dropped 0 bases and J dropped 6 bases, with 11 bases sitting between them. Germline V gene lookup returns CDR1 ENHRY and CDR2 SYGVKD. For the CDR3, the DNA is TGTGCCATCAGTGAGTCGGGGGTTGGGGCTGAAGCTTTCTTT. This gives the protein CAISESGVGAEAFF.

The V and J genes are TRBV5-4 and TRBJ2-1, with TRBD2 matching 9 bases. The germline CDR1 and CDR2 sequences are SGHNT and YYREEE (reference sequence). V shed 6 bases and J 5 bases; nucleotides not matched to a gene: 3. The CDR3 extends over 13 amino acids. The CDR3, as DNA: TGTGCCAGCACGACTAGCGGAGACAATGAGCAGTTCTTC. The encoded protein is CASTTSGDNEQFF.

The rearrangement uses TRBV7-9 and TRBJ2-5; D uncertain. Germline V gene sequence: CDR1 SEHNR, CDR2 FQNEAQ (reference sequence). The CDR3 has 13 residues. The V and J ends lost 3 bases and 1 base respectively, with 6 bases between them. CDR3 sequence (DNA): TGTGCCAGCAGCTTCCCCAGCCAAGAGACCCAGTACTTC. Translation gives CASSFPSQETQYF. The whole variable domain, remainder taken from reference TRBV7-9 and TRBJ2-5, is DTGVSQNPRHKITKRGQNVTFRCDPISEHNRLYWYRQTLGQGPEFLTYFQNEAQLEKSRLLSDRFSAERPKGSFSTLEIQRTEQGDSAMYLCASSFPSQETQYFGPGTRLLVL.

V gene TRBV4-2 combines with J gene TRBJ2-7; no firm D call. CDR1 is LGHNA and CDR2 is YNFKEQ in the germline V gene. Between the trimmed V and J ends, which lost 1 base and 3 bases, there was a span of 19 bases. This CDR3 comprises 17 residues. In DNA, the CDR3 is TGTGCCAGCAGCCAAGTAGGTGCCGGCGTCTCCCTCTACGAGCAGTACTTC. It encodes CASSQVGAGVSLYEQYF.

In DNA, the CDR3 is TGCAGCTCGGGTCGGGCCTCCTTTGATGATGAGCAGTTCTTC. As protein: CSSGRASFDDEQFF. This chain uses TRBV29-1 with TRBJ2-1; D ambiguous. This CDR3 comprises 14 residues. Germline CDR1 SQVTM, CDR2 ANQGSEA. Trimming took off 8 bases at V and 8 bases at J, with 22 bases between the two ends.

This chain uses TRBV18 with TRBJ2-1, with 13 bases matching TRBD2. Germline CDR1 and CDR2: KGHSH and LQKENI. There are 15 residues in the CDR3. V shed 1 base, J shed 9 bases, and the junction held 3 bases outside the gene matches. The CDR3 coding sequence is TGTGCCAGCTCACCACAAGGACTAGCGGGAGTTGAGCAGTTCTTC. Encoded protein: CASSPQGLAGVEQFF.

V gene TRBV19 combines with J gene TRBJ2-5; TRBD1 aligns across 8 bases. The J call may be incorrect, as the DNA end agrees better with TRBJ2-7. The CDR3 extends over 17 amino acids. Germline assignment: CDR1 LNHDA and CDR2 SQIVND (reference sequence). CDR3 sequence: CASSMRVRTGSFYEQYF. DNA for the CDR3: TGTGCCAGTAGTATGAGAGTGCGGACAGGGAGTTTCTACGAGCAGTACTTC.

The chain combines TRBV7-6 with TRBJ2-2; the D is unclear. The length of the CDR3 is 15 residues. The V end lost 0 bases, the J end lost 3 bases, and 8 bases lay between the germline ends. Per the germline V gene, CDR1 is SGHVS and CDR2 is FNYEAQ. CDR3 residues: CASSLAGPDTGELFF. CDR3 DNA sequence: TGTGCCAGCAGCTTAGCCGGGCCGGACACCGGGGAGCTGTTTTTT.

The chain combines TRBV29-1 with TRBJ1-1, with TRBD1 as a possible D gene (6 bases). The germline gives CDR1 SQVTM, CDR2 ANQGSEA. The CDR3 loop spans 14 amino acids. Trimming stripped 3 bases from V and 2 bases from J, with 13 bases between. CDR3 DNA: TGCAGCGTTGACGGCGAGGGGGTTAACACTGAAGCTTTCTTT. It encodes CSVDGEGVNTEAFF.

The chain uses TRBV20-1 and TRBJ2-5; no clear D. This CDR3 has 10 amino acids. V was shortened by 0 bases and J by 9 bases, with 5 bases between the two germline ends. Per germline, CDR1 DFQATT and CDR2 SNEGSKA (reference sequence). CDR3 nucleotides: TGCAGTGCTAGAGAACGCTCCCAGTACTTC. Residues: CSARERSQYF.

CDR3 DNA: TGTGCCTGGAGTGTACCAGGCGGCCTGGGCTATGGCTACACCTTC. It encodes CAWSVPGGLGYGYTF. The genes are TRBV30 and TRBJ1-2; D remains ambiguous. Germline CDR1 and CDR2: GTSNPN and SVGIG (reference sequence). This CDR3 has 15 amino acids. Trimming cost V 0 bases and J 4 bases, with 15 bases left between them.

The gene calls are TRBV14 and TRBJ2-7, with D possibly called TRBD1 or TRBD2 (5 bases each). The CDR3 is made up of 16 amino acids. Germline V gene data show CDR1 as SGHDN and CDR2 as FVKESK. The V end was cut by 0 bases, the J end by 0 bases, with 12 bases between. CDR3 residues: CASSQEEGTYSYEQYF. For the CDR3, the DNA is TGTGCCAGCAGCCAAGAAGAGGGGACCTACTCCTACGAGCAGTACTTC.

The chain couples TRBV6-6 to TRBJ1-1, with D unresolved. The V and J ends lost 5 bases and 6 bases respectively, with 16 bases between them. This CDR3 region has 14 residues. The germline V gene encodes CDR1 MNHNY and CDR2 SVGAGI (reference sequence). CDR3 DNA sequence: TGTGCCAGCAGTCGTCTCGGGGAAAAAGCTGAAGCTTTCTTT. It specifies CASSRLGEKAEAFF.

Worth noting for this clone: Sequence at one end of the junction differs from germline and may be a read error. The rearrangement joins TRBV4-1 to TRBJ1-1; D is unclear. CDR1 MGHRA and CDR2 YSYEKL come from the germline V gene. This CDR3 spans 12 amino acids. In DNA form, the CDR3 reads TGCGCCAGCAGCCCTGGGTACACCGAAGCTTTCTTT. Protein product: CASSPGYTEAFF.

This clone has a single count. The chain is built from TRBV5-4 and TRBJ1-1; possible D gene TRBD1, 5 bases. Germline CDR1 reads SGHNT; CDR2 reads YYREEE (reference sequence). CDR3 size: 11 residues. Trimming took 0 bases from V and 8 from J, leaving 5 bases between them. DNA of the CDR3: TGTGCCAGCAGCTTGGCAGGGGAAGCTTTCTTT. This codes for CASSLAGEAFF.

This chain connects TRBV5-4 to TRBJ2-7; D gene ambiguous. This CDR3 has 15 residues. Germline V CDR1 and CDR2: SGHNT, YYREEE (reference sequence). Trimming removed 0 bases at V and 5 bases at J, with 15 bases between. CDR3 loop: CASSLGGQSWDEQYF. CDR3 coding DNA: TGTGCCAGCAGCTTGGGAGGTCAGTCCTGGGACGAGCAGTACTTC.

V is TRBV7-3 and J is TRBJ2-1, with 9 bases matching TRBD2. Trimming removed 6 bases from V and 7 bases from J; junction bases left unmatched: 7. This CDR3 is 14 amino acids long. CDR1 is SGHTA and CDR2 is FQGTGA in the germline V gene. CDR3 amino acids: CASRLSGGWNEQFF. The CDR3 bases are TGTGCCAGCAGATTGAGCGGGGGGTGGAATGAGCAGTTCTTC.

This chain connects TRBV5-1 to TRBJ1-1, with D maybe TRBD1 (6 bases). V lost 2 bases, J lost 3 bases, and 20 bases lay in between. Germline V gives CDR1 SGHRS, CDR2 YFSETQ. The CDR3 loop spans 17 amino acids. The CDR3 nucleotides are TGCGCCAGCAGCTTCAACAGGGAAGGATGGGGTCACACTGAAGCTTTCTTT. Its translation is CASSFNREGWGHTEAFF.

This clone was seen a handful of times. CDR3 sequence (DNA): TGTGCCAGCTCACCACCGAAAGGGGAACGGGGTGCAGATACGCAGTATTTT. Protein sequence: CASSPPKGERGADTQYF. V is TRBV18 and J is TRBJ2-3; D could derive from TRBD1 or TRBD2 (5 bases each). Trimming took 0 bases from V and 4 from J, leaving 17 bases between them. Germline V gene data show CDR1 as KGHSH and CDR2 as LQKENI. This CDR3 has 17 amino acids.

The chain recombines TRBV4-1 with TRBJ2-7; the match to TRBD1 covers 11 bases. Trimming cost V 6 bases and J 5 bases; bases outside gene matches: 3. CDR3 length: 13 residues. Germline V gene data show CDR1 as MGHRA and CDR2 as YSYEKL. The DNA for the CDR3 is TGCGCCAGCAGGGGGACAGGGGGGCACGAGCAGTACTTC. Its protein is CASRGTGGHEQYF.